Each of the 29 T cell receptor beta chains below was sequenced from the same sample in a study of cytomegalovirus exposure and HLA in healthy donors. This PCR relied on a set of 60 Vbeta primers and 13 Jbeta primers. The method was immunoSEQ multiplex PCR; TCRdb's version includes in-frame clones alone and lacks a portion of them. The sample lists about 170,000 clones; under 90% were seen once. Sequencing used PBMCs. These receptors were collected from a man aged 30 to 45 in good health and CMV-seropositive.

J is TRBJ2-1 and V is TRBV4-2; 12 bases fit TRBD1. Trimming took 5 bases from V and 0 from J; bases not matched to a gene: 11. The germline gives CDR1 LGHNA, CDR2 YNFKEQ. The CDR3 covers 19 residues. CDR3 nucleotide sequence: TGTGCCAGCAGCAAAAGTGGGACAGGGGGCACCAGCTCCTACAATGAGCAGTTCTTC. As protein: CASSKSGTGGTSSYNEQFF.

This clone was counted once. The J gene is TRBJ2-1, the V gene TRBV2; possible D gene TRBD2, 6 bases. This CDR3 has 13 residues. V was clipped by 7 bases and J by 9 bases, with 16 bases between them. Germline V lookup: CDR1 SNHLY, CDR2 FYNNEI. CDR3 loop: CASTSWGGAEQFF. In DNA, the CDR3 is TGTGCCAGCACCTCGTGGGGCGGGGCTGAGCAGTTCTTC.

The rearrangement links TRBV19 to TRBJ2-1, with 7 positions matching TRBD2. Germline CDR1 is LNHDA and CDR2 is SQIVND (reference sequence). V lost 5 bases to trimming and J lost 5 bases; unmatched junction nucleotides: 6. This CDR3 comprises 14 residues. CDR3: CASSSASGDNEQFF. As DNA, the CDR3 is TGTGCCAGTAGTTCAGCTAGCGGTGACAATGAGCAGTTCTTC.

V and J are TRBV10-3 and TRBJ1-3; TRBD1 agrees at 7 bases. CDR3 length: 17 amino acids. Germline V CDR1 and CDR2: ENHRY, SYGVKD. The V segment lost 4 bases and the J segment 2 bases; nucleotides outside the gene matches: 11. The CDR3 reads CAISASPGQITGNTIYF. CDR3 nucleotide sequence: TGTGCCATCAGTGCGAGTCCGGGACAGATTACTGGAAACACCATATATTTT.

The CDR3 loop is CASSQDRRGLFNSPLHF. DNA for the CDR3: TGCGCCAGCAGCCAAGATCGTAGGGGACTCTTTAATTCACCCCTCCACTTT. J is TRBJ1-6 and V is TRBV4-3; D is perhaps TRBD1 (5 bases). V was shortened by 0 bases and J by 6 bases, with 15 bases between the two germline ends. The germline CDR1 and CDR2 sequences are LGHNA and YSLEER. The CDR3 runs 17 residues.

The chain recombines TRBV4-1 with TRBJ1-1; 7 bases are shared with TRBD1. The CDR3 totals 15 residues. Germline V lookup: CDR1 MGHRA, CDR2 YSYEKL. J lost 4 bases, V lost 2 bases, and 7 bases had no gene match. CDR3 DNA: TGCGCCAGCAGCCAACCAACTACAGGGGCCACTGAAGCTTTCTTT. This encodes CASSQPTTGATEAFF.

This chain joins TRBV5-1 and TRBJ1-2; no reliable D call. Trimming removed 2 bases from V and 6 bases from J, with 11 bases in between. Germline assignment: CDR1 SGHRS and CDR2 YFSETQ. This CDR3 is 13 amino acids long. CDR3 residues: CASSFTGSHGYTF. Written as DNA, the CDR3 is TGCGCCAGCAGCTTTACGGGGTCCCATGGCTACACCTTC. The full variable domain, rest sourced from reference TRBV5-1 and TRBJ1-2, is KAGVTQTPRYLIKTRGQQVTLSCSPISGHRSVSWYQQTPGQGLQFLFEYFSETQRNKGNFPGRFSGRQFSNSRSEMNVSTLELGDSALYLCASSFTGSHGYTFGSGTRLTVV.

The table lists this clone with a count of one. V usage is TRBV6-5 and J usage is TRBJ2-5; 7 nucleotides line up with TRBD1. Germline values: CDR1 MNHEY, CDR2 SVGAGI. The CDR3 has 11 residues. V lost 8 bases to trimming and J lost 11 bases; unmatched junction nucleotides: 8. Here the CDR3 reads CASDRVGEQYF. CDR3 bases: TGTGCCAGCGACAGGGTCGGTGAGCAGTACTTC.

There are a few counts of this clone. This sequence joins TRBV10-1 and TRBJ2-7; the D gene is possibly TRBD2 (5 bases). The CDR3 sequence is 14 residues long. Trimming pared 0 bases from V and 7 bases from J, leaving 13 bases between. The germline V gene has CDR1 WNHNN and CDR2 SYGVQD (reference sequence). The CDR3 DNA follows: TGCGCCAGCAGTGAGTCAGGTCGCGCGGGTGAGCAGTACTTC. It is translated as CASSESGRAGEQYF.

The chain employs TRBV4-3 and TRBJ2-3; TRBD1 matches 10 bases. Germline V gene sequence: CDR1 LGHNA, CDR2 YSLEER. The J segment lost 4 bases and the V segment lost 2 bases, leaving 9 bases of the junction unmatched. The CDR3 extends over 17 amino acids. The CDR3 sequence is CASSQRVGTGAADTQYF. The CDR3 nucleotides are TGCGCCAGCAGCCAAAGGGTTGGGACAGGGGCGGCAGATACGCAGTATTTT.

The rearrangement joins TRBV4-2 to TRBJ2-7; D is unclear. The CDR3 spans 11 residues. Germline V lookup: CDR1 LGHNA, CDR2 YNFKEQ. Trimming took off 1 base at V and 4 bases at J, with 2 bases between the two ends. CDR3 sequence reads: CASSQAYEQYF. CDR3 in DNA: TGTGCCAGCAGCCAAGCTTACGAGCAGTACTTC.

The chain joins TRBV30 to TRBJ1-1; tentative D call: TRBD1 (5 bases). The CDR3 runs to 14 residues. CDR1 is GTSNPN, CDR2 SVGIG, per germline (reference sequence). V lost 0 bases and J 4 bases, leaving 12 bases between the germline ends. CDR3 coding DNA: TGTGCCTGGAGTGTACGCCAGGGATTCACTGAAGCTTTCTTT. It specifies CAWSVRQGFTEAFF. The full variable domain, its missing parts supplied by reference TRBV30 and TRBJ1-1, is SQTIHQWPATLVQPVGSPLSLECTVEGTSNPNLYWYRQAAGRGLQLLFYSVGIGQISSEVPQNLSASRPQDRQFILSSKKLLLSDSGFYLCAWSVRQGFTEAFFGQGTRLTVV.

The rearrangement uses TRBV19 and TRBJ1-1, with TRBD1 matching over 8 bases. Germline CDR1 is LNHDA and CDR2 is SQIVND (reference sequence). J was trimmed by 7 bases and V by 8 bases; bases with no gene match: 6. The CDR3 is 12 residues long. The CDR3 DNA is TGTGCCAGTCAAACAGGGGGTGGTGAAGCTTTCTTT. Translated: CASQTGGGEAFF.

The chain links TRBV6-1 to TRBJ2-1, with D unresolved. Trimming cost V 6 bases and J 8 bases, with 17 bases left between them. The germline CDR1 and CDR2 sequences are MNHNS and SASEGT. This CDR3 has 14 amino acids. The CDR3 DNA reads TGTGCCAGCAGGGTGGGCTATTCGGTCGATGAGCAGTTCTTC. Amino acid sequence: CASRVGYSVDEQFF.

The chain combines TRBV7-9 with TRBJ1-1, with D uncertain. Trimming pared 5 bases from V and 6 bases from J, leaving 7 bases between. The CDR3 sequence is 11 residues long. Germline assignment: CDR1 SEHNR and CDR2 FQNEAQ (reference sequence). The CDR3 DNA reads TGTGCCAGCAGCCATGCGGCTGAAGCTTTCTTT. It specifies CASSHAAEAFF.

The rearrangement uses TRBV6-5 and TRBJ1-2; D not certain. This CDR3 comprises 14 residues. Germline V gives CDR1 MNHEY, CDR2 SVGAGI. Trimming left V 5 bases short and J 6 bases short, with 16 bases between. Written as DNA, the CDR3 is TGTGCCAGCAGTCCGGGAACCCCAAGGGATGGCTACACCTTC. This encodes CASSPGTPRDGYTF.

This clone was observed once. This sequence joins TRBV19 and TRBJ1-5, with D possibly being TRBD1 (5 bases). The germline V gene has CDR1 LNHDA and CDR2 SQIVND (reference sequence). V lost 6 bases to trimming and J lost 6 bases, with 18 bases between them. This CDR3 has 15 amino acids. CDR3 sequence reads: CASSHQGFLSQPQHF. CDR3 nucleotide sequence: TGTGCCAGTAGCCACCAGGGTTTTTTGAGTCAGCCCCAGCATTTT.

The CDR3 coding sequence is TGCGCCAGCAGTCCGTTTCGGAGGGGTTTTTACCTGGGTGAGCAGTACTTC. This encodes CASSPFRRGFYLGEQYF. The chain joins TRBV5-1 to TRBJ2-5; perhaps TRBD2 as D (6 bases). Germline lookup yields CDR1 SGHRS and CDR2 YFSETQ. Trimming took 5 bases from V and 11 from J, leaving 31 bases between them. CDR3 length: 17 residues.

This clone was seen more than once but under ten times. The chain recombines TRBV10-3 with TRBJ2-3; D is uncertain. This CDR3 is built from 15 residues. From germline, CDR1 is ENHRY and CDR2 SYGVKD. V was clipped by 1 base and J by 2 bases, with 10 bases between them. CDR3 DNA: TGTGCCATCAGTGAGTATCCTTCGTCCACAGATACGCAGTATTTT. Protein sequence: CAISEYPSSTDTQYF.

J is TRBJ2-7 and V is TRBV18, with D perhaps TRBD2 (5 bases). V was pared by 0 bases and J by 2 bases, with 8 bases between. CDR3 size: 14 residues. Germline loops: CDR1 KGHSH, CDR2 LQKENI. The CDR3 reads CASSPPSGTYEQYF. CDR3 nucleotides: TGTGCCAGCTCACCACCCTCGGGAACCTACGAGCAGTACTTC. Supplemented by reference TRBV18 and TRBJ2-7, the full variable domain reads NAGVMQNPRHLVRRRGQEARLRCSPMKGHSHVYWYRQLPEEGLKFMVYLQKENIIDESGMPKERFSAEFPKEGPSILRIQQVVRGDSAAYFCASSPPSGTYEQYFGPGTRLTVT.

This chain uses TRBV14 with TRBJ2-7; tentative D call: TRBD1 (6 bases). The CDR3 has 15 residues. The germline V gene has CDR1 SGHDN and CDR2 FVKESK. V lost 4 bases to trimming and J lost 6 bases, with 19 bases between them. CDR3 nucleotide sequence: TGTGCCAGCAGCCGCCCTGGGGGCTTACGTTTCGAGCAGTACTTC. Amino acids: CASSRPGGLRFEQYF.

This clone was picked up one time. This chain uses TRBV29-1 with TRBJ1-2; 7 bases line up with TRBD1. The CDR3 totals 12 residues. Germline CDR1 is SQVTM and CDR2 is ANQGSEA. After removal of 3 bases from V and 6 bases from J, the junction contained 4 bases not matched to a gene. The CDR3 sequence: CSVDRQGNGYTF. The CDR3 nucleotides are TGCAGCGTTGATCGACAGGGTAATGGCTACACCTTC.

Note on this clone: The sample holds other DNA sequences that translate to the same CDR3. The V gene is TRBV4-2, the J gene TRBJ2-1, with 10 bases aligning to TRBD2. The CDR3 runs 15 residues. V shed 4 bases and J 4 bases; nucleotides not matched to a gene: 4. Looked up from germline, CDR1 is LGHNA and CDR2 is YNFKEQ. The CDR3 loop is CASSPGLADYNEQFF. CDR3 bases: TGTGCCAGCAGCCCAGGACTAGCGGATTACAATGAGCAGTTCTTC.

The rearrangement links TRBV25-1 to TRBJ2-7; D call uncertain. Deletions cut 2 bases from V and 2 bases from J, with 4 bases between. The CDR3 length is 12 residues. Germline-derived CDR1 and CDR2 are MGHDK and SYGVNS. CDR3 sequence: CASSEQAYEQYF. The CDR3 DNA sequence: TGTGCCAGCAGTGAACAGGCCTACGAGCAGTACTTC.

CDR3 sequence (DNA): TGTGCCAGCACCGGGACAGGGGGCTTGGGAAATCAGCCCCAGCATTTT. Translating it yields CASTGTGGLGNQPQHF. The chain carries TRBV2 and TRBJ1-5; 12 bases are a match to TRBD1. The CDR3 loop spans 16 amino acids. Germline values: CDR1 SNHLY, CDR2 FYNNEI. Trimming took 7 bases from V and 4 from J; bases not matched to a gene: 8.

This clone is a singleton in its sample. V usage is TRBV5-4 and J usage is TRBJ1-2; 8 bases align to TRBD1. V gave up 4 bases and J gave up 2 bases; unmatched junction bases: 7. Germline V CDR1 and CDR2: SGHNT, YYREEE (reference sequence). The CDR3 is 15 residues long. Here the CDR3 DNA reads TGTGCCAGCAGCCGAGAGGGACAGGTGAACTATGGCTACACCTTC. Protein sequence: CASSREGQVNYGYTF.

This chain joins TRBV7-8 and TRBJ2-3; a possible D gene is TRBD1 (5 bases). V lost 7 bases and J lost 5, with 13 bases in between. This CDR3 region has 13 residues. Germline V lookup: CDR1 SGHVS, CDR2 FQNEAQ. CDR3 sequence (DNA): TGTGCCAGCACCCGCAGGGATGTAGATACGCAGTATTTT. Its translation is CASTRRDVDTQYF.

The gene calls are TRBV5-6 and TRBJ1-1; D remains unclear. The V end was cut by 1 base, the J end by 6 bases, with 10 bases between. The CDR3 contains 13 residues. The V gene's germline CDR1 is SGHDT and CDR2 YYEEEE. CDR3: CASSLSGSPEAFF. CDR3 nucleotides: TGTGCCAGCAGCTTGTCCGGGTCTCCTGAAGCTTTCTTT. Full variable domain (missing parts from reference TRBV5-6 and TRBJ1-1): DAGVTQSPTHLIKTRGQQVTLRCSPKSGHDTVSWYQQALGQGPQFIFQYYEEEERQRGNFPDRFSGHQFPNYSSELNVNALLLGDSALYLCASSLSGSPEAFFGQGTRLTVV.

The chain employs TRBV28 and TRBJ2-7; TRBD1 matches at 8 bases. The junction had 13 bases not matched to a gene; V was cut back by 6 bases and J by 6 bases. Germline CDR1 is MDHEN and CDR2 is SYDVKM. The length of the CDR3 is 15 residues. The CDR3 region is CASSLTDRAPGEQYF. The CDR3 nucleotides are TGTGCCAGCAGCCTCACGGACAGGGCGCCGGGCGAGCAGTACTTC.